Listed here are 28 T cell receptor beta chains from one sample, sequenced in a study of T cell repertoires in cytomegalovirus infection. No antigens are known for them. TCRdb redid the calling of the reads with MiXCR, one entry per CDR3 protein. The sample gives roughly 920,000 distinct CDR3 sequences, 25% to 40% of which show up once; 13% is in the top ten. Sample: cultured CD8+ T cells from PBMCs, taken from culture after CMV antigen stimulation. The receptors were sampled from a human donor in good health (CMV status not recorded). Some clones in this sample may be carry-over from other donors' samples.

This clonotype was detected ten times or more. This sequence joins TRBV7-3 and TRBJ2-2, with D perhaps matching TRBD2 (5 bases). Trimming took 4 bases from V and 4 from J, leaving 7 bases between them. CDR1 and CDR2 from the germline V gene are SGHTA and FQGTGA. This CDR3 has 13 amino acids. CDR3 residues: CASSYTSTGELFF. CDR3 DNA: TGTGCCAGCAGCTACACTAGCACCGGGGAGCTGTTTTTT. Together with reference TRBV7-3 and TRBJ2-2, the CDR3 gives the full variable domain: GAGVSQTPSNKVTEKGKYVELRCDPISGHTALYWYRQSLGQGPEFLIYFQGTGAADDSGLPNDRFFAVRPEGSVSTLKIQRTERGDSAVYLCASSYTSTGELFFGEGSRLTVL.

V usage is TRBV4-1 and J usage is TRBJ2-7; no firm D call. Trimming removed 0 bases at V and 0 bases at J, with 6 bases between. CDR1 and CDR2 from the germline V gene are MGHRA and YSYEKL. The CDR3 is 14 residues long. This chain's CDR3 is CASSQERNSYEQYF. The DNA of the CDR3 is TGCGCCAGCAGCCAAGAACGAAACTCCTACGAGCAGTACTTC.

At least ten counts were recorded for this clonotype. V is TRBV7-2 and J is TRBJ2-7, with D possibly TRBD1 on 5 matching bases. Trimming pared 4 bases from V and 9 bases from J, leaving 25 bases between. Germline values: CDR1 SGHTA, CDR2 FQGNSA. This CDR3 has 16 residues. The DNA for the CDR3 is TGTGCCAGCAGCTGGGGCAGGGCTGCCTCAATCGACGTGCAGTACTTC. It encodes CASSWGRAASIDVQYF. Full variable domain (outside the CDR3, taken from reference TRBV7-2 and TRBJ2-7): GAGVSQSPSNKVTEKGKDVELRCDPISGHTALYWYRQSLGQGLEFLIYFQGNSAPDKSGLPSDRFSAERTGGSVSTLTIQRTQQEDSAVYLCASSWGRAASIDVQYFGPGTRLTVT.

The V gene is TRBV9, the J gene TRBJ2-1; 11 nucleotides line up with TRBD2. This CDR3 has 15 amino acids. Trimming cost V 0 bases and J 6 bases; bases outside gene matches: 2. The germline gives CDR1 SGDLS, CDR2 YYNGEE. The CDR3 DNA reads TGTGCCAGCAGCGTAGTAGCGGGGGGGCTCAATGAGCAGTTCTTC. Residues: CASSVVAGGLNEQFF.

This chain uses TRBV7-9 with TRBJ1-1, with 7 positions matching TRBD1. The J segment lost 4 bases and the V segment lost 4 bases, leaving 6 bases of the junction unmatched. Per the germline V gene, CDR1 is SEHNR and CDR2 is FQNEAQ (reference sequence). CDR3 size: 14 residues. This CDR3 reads CASSSENRGTEAFF. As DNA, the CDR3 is TGTGCCAGCAGCTCCGAAAACAGGGGCACTGAAGCTTTCTTT.

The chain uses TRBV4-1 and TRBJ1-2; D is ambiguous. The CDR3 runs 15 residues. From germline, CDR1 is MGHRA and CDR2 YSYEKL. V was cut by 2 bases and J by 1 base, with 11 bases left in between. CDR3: CASSQSPQSNYGYTF. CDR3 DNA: TGCGCCAGCAGCCAAAGTCCACAGAGTAACTATGGCTACACCTTC.

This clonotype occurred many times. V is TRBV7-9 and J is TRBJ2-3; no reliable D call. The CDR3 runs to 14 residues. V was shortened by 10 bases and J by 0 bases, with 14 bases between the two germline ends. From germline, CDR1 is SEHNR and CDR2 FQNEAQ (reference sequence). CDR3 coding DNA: TGTGCCACCCTCCCGGCCGAAAGCACAGATACGCAGTATTTT. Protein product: CATLPAESTDTQYF.

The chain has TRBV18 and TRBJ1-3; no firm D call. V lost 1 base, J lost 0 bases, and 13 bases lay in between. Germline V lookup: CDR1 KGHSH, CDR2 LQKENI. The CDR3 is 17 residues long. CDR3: CASSPLNVLGSGNTIYF. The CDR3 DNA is TGTGCCAGCTCACCACTGAACGTTCTCGGCTCTGGAAACACCATATATTTT.

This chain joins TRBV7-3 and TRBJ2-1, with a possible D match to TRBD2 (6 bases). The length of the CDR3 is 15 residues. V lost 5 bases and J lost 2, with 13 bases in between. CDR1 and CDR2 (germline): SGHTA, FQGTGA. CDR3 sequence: CASSPHSGPYNEQFF. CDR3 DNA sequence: TGTGCCAGCAGCCCGCATAGCGGTCCCTACAATGAGCAGTTCTTC.

This chain's CDR3 is CASSIGASSYEQYF. The CDR3 DNA reads TGTGCCAGTAGTATAGGAGCTAGCTCCTACGAGCAGTACTTC. The chain employs TRBV19 and TRBJ2-7; no firm D call. Germline V gene lookup returns CDR1 LNHDA and CDR2 SQIVND (reference sequence). Trimming took 1 base from V and 0 from J, leaving 7 bases between them. The CDR3 spans 14 residues.

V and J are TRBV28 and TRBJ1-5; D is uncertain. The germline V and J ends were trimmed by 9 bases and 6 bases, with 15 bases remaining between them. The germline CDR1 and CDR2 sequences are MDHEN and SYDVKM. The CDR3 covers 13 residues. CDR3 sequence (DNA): TGTGCCAGGCCCCCCGAAAGGGTTCAGCCCCAGCATTTT. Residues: CARPPERVQPQHF.

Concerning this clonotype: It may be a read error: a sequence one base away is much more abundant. The CDR3 loop is CASSPGLAGGPYKQYV. The CDR3 DNA follows: TGTGCCAGCAGCCCCGGACTAGCGGGGGGGCCGTACAAGCAGTACGTC. The chain is built from TRBV7-8 and TRBJ2-7; TRBD2 matches at 15 bases. The germline gives CDR1 SGHVS, CDR2 FQNEAQ. The CDR3 is made up of 16 amino acids. With V trimmed by 5 bases and J by 8 bases, 10 bases remained unmatched.

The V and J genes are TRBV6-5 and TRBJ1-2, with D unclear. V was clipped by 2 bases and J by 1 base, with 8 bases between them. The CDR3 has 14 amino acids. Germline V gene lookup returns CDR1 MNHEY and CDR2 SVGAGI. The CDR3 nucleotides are TGTGCCAGCAGTTACATGCGTGTTAACTATGGCTACACCTTC. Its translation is CASSYMRVNYGYTF.

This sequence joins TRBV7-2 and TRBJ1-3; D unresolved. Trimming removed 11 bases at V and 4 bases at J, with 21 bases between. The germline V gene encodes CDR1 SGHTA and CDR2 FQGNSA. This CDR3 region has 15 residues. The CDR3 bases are TGTGCCCGCGCCGACGTTCTCTCGGGAGGAAACACCATATATTTT. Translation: CARADVLSGGNTIYF.

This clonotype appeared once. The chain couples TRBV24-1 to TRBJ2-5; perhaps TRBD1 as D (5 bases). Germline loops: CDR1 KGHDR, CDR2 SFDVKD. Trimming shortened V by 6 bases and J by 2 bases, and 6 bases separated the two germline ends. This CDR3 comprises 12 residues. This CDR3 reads CATSSGQETQYF. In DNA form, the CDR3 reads TGTGCCACCAGTTCAGGGCAAGAGACCCAGTACTTC.

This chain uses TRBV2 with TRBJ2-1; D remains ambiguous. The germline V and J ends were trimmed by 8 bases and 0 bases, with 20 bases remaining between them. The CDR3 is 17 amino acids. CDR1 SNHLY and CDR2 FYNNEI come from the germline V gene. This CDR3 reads CASGSSYSTHSYNEQFF. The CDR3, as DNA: TGTGCCAGCGGCAGTTCCTACTCGACACACTCCTACAATGAGCAGTTCTTC.

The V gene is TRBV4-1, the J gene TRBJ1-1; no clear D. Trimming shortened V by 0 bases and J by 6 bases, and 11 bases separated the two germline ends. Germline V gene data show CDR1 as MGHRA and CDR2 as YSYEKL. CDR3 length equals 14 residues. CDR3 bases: TGCGCCAGCAGCCAAGAAGGCTGGGAATCTGAAGCTTTCTTT. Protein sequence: CASSQEGWESEAFF.

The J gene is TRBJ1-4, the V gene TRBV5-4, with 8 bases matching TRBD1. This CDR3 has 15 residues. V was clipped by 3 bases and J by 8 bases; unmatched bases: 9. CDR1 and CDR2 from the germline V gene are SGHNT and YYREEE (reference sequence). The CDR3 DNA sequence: TGTGCCAGCAGCTACCGACAGGGGAGTAGGGAAAAACTGTTTTTT. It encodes CASSYRQGSREKLFF.

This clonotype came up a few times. CDR3 nucleotide sequence: TGTGCCAGCAGGGGATTTGGGGGGACCACAGATACGCAGTATTTT. This encodes CASRGFGGTTDTQYF. The V and J genes are TRBV11-2 and TRBJ2-3; tentatively, D is TRBD2 (6 bases). The germline CDR1 and CDR2 sequences are SGHAT and FQNNGV. Trimming removed 6 bases from V and 2 bases from J, with 15 bases in between. This CDR3 is built from 15 residues.

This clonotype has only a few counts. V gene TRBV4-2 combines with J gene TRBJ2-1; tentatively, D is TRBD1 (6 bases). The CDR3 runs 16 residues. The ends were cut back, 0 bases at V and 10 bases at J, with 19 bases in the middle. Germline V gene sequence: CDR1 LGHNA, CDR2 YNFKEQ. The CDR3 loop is CASSQERGISFREQFF. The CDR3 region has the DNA TGTGCCAGCAGCCAAGAGAGGGGGATTTCCTTTCGGGAGCAGTTCTTC.

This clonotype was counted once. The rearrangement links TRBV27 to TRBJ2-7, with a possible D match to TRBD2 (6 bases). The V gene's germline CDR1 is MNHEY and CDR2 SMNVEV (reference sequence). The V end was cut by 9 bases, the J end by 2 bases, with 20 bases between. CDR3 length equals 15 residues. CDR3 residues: CARPFPFGGTYEQYF. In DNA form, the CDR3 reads TGTGCCAGACCCTTTCCCTTCGGGGGTACCTACGAGCAGTACTTC.

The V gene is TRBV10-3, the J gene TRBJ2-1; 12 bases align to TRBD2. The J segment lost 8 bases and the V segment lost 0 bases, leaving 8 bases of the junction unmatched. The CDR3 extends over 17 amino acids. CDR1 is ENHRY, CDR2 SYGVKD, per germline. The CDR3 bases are TGTGCCATCAGTGAGTCGGCTAGCGGGGGGGCCGTCTATGAGCAGTTCTTC. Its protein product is CAISESASGGAVYEQFF.

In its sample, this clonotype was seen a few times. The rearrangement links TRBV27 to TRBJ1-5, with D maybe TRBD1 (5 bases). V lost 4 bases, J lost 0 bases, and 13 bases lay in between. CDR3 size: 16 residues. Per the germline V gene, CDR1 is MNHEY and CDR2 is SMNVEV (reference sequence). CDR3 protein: CASSWTGQISNQPQHF. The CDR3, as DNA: TGTGCCAGCAGTTGGACCGGACAAATTAGCAATCAGCCCCAGCATTTT.

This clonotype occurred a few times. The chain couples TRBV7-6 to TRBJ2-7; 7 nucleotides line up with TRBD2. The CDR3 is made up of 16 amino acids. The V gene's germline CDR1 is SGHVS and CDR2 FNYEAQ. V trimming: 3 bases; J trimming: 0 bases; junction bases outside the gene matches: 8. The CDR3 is CASSLGLAENSYEQYF. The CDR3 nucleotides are TGTGCCAGCAGCTTGGGGCTAGCGGAGAACTCCTACGAGCAGTACTTC.

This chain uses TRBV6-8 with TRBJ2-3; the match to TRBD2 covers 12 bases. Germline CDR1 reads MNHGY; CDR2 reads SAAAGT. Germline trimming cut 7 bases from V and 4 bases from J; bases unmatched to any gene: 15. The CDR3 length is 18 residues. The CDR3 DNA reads TGTGCCAGCAATTTTTCTCCTCTAGCGGGGGGGAACCCAGATACGCAGTATTTT. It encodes CASNFSPLAGGNPDTQYF.

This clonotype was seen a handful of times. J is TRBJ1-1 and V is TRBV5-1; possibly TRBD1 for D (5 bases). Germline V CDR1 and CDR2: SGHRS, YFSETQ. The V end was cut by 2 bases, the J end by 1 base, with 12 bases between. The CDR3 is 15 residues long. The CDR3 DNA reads TGCGCCAGCAGCTTCTGGGGGGGGACGAACACTGAAGCTTTCTTT. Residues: CASSFWGGTNTEAFF. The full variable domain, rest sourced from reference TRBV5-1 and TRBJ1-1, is KAGVTQTPRYLIKTRGQQVTLSCSPISGHRSVSWYQQTPGQGLQFLFEYFSETQRNKGNFPGRFSGRQFSNSRSEMNVSTLELGDSALYLCASSFWGGTNTEAFFGQGTRLTVV.

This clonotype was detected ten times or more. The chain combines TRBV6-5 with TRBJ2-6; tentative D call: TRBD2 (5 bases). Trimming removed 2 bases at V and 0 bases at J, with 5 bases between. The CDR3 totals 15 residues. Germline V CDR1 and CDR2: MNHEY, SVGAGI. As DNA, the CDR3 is TGTGCCAGCAGTTACGGAGGCTCTGGGGCCAACGTCCTGACTTTC. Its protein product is CASSYGGSGANVLTF.

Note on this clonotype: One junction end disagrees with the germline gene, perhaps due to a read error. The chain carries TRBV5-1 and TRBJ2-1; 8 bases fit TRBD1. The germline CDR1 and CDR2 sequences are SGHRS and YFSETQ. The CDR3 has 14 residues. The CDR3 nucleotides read TGCGCCAGCAGCAACGGACAGGGCTACGATGAGCAGTTCTTC. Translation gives CASSNGQGYDEQFF.